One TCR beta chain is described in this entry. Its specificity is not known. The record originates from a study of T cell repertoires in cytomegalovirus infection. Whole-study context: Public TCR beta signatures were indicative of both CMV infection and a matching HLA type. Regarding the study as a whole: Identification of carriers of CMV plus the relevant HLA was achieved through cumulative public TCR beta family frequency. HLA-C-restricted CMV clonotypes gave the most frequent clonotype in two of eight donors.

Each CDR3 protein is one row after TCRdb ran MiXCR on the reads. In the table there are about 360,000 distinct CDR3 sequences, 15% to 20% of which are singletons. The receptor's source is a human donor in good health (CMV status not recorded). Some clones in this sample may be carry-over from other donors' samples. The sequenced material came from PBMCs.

This CDR3 is CASRDTADTQYF. CDR3 nucleotide sequence: TGTGCCAGCAGGGATACGGCAGATACGCAGTATTTT. The rearrangement uses TRBV12-3 or TRBV12-4 and TRBJ2-3; no clear D gene. V lost 6 bases and J lost 4, with 8 bases in between. The CDR3 runs to 12 residues.